The clone carrying this TCR beta chain was detected once. Antigen unknown. Collection of blood occurred at baseline, at cycle 4 day 1, and at cycle 7 day 1. This CDR3 has 11 residues. Per the germline V gene, CDR1 is GTSNPN and CDR2 is SVGIG (reference sequence). V was trimmed by 6 bases and J by 14 bases, leaving 14 bases between them. Method: immunoSEQ multiplex PCR; TCRdb's copy keeps in-frame clones and lacks some. The sample yields tens of thousands of clones, around four fifths seen once. The data were obtained in a study of OX40 agonist ivuxolimab in advanced cancers. The overall study: Patients assigned to dose escalation were diagnosed with hepatocellular carcinoma, melanoma, renal cell or head and neck cancer. Findings and caveats of the study: Patients with a partial response at 0.1-3.0 mg/kg had among the lowest clonal expansion.

The V and J genes are TRBV30 and TRBJ1-6; D is undetermined. The source was CD4+ or CD8+ T cells sorted from blood, collected in a trial of the OX40 agonist ivuxolimab. The sequence was obtained from an adult with an advanced solid tumor such as melanoma, head and neck, liver or kidney cancer. The CDR3 bases are TGTGCCTGCGACCGCGGATGGGCCCTCCACTTT. Protein: CACDRGWALHF.